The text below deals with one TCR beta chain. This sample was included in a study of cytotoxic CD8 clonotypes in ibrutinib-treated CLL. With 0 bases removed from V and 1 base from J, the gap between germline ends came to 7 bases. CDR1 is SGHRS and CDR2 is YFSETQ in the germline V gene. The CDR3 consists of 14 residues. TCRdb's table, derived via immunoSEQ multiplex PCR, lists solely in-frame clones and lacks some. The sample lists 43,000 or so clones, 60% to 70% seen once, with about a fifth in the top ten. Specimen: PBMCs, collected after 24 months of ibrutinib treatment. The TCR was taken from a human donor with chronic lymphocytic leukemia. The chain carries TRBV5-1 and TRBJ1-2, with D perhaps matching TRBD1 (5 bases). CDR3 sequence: CASSLEGVNYGYTF. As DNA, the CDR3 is TGCGCCAGCAGCTTGGAAGGGGTTAACTATGGCTACACCTTC. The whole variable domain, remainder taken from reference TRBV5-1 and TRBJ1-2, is KAGVTQTPRYLIKTRGQQVTLSCSPISGHRSVSWYQQTPGQGLQFLFEYFSETQRNKGNFPGRFSGRQFSNSRSEMNVSTLELGDSALYLCASSLEGVNYGYTFGSGTRLTVV.